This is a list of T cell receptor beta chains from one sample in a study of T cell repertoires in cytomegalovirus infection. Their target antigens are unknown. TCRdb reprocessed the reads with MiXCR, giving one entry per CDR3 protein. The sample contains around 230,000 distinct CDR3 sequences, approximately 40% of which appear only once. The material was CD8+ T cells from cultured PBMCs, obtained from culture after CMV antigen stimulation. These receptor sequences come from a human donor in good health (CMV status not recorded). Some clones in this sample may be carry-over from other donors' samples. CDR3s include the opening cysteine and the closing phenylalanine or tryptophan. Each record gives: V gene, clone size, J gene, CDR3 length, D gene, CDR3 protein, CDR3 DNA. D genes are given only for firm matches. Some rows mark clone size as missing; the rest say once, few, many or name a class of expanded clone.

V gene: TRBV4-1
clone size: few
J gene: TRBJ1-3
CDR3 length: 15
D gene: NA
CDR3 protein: CASSQVGGDGNTIYF
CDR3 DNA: TGCGCCAGCAGCCAAGTGGGGGGAGATGGAAACACCATATATTTT

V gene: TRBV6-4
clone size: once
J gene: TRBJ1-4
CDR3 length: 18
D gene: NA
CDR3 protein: CASIGYQGDPSLNEKLFF
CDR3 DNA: TGTGCCAGCATAGGCTATCAGGGAGATCCATCCCTTAATGAAAAACTGTTTTTT

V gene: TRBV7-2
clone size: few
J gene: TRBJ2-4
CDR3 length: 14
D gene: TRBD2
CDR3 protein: CASSSYLGGDIQYF
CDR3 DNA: TGTGCCAGCAGCTCTTACCTGGGGGGGGACATTCAGTACTTC

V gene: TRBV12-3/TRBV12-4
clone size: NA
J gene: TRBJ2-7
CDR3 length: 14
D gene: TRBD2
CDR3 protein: CASSVAGPLYEQYF
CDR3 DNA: TGTGCCAGCAGCGTAGCGGGGCCACTATACGAGCAGTACTTC

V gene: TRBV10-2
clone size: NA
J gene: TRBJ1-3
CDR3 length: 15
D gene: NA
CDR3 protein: CASSEYRISGNTIYF
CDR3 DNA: TGCGCCAGCAGTGAGTACAGGATCTCTGGAAACACCATATATTTT

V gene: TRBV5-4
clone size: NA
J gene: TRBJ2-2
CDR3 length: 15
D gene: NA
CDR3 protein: CASSFWVENTGELFF
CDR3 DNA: TGTGCCAGCAGCTTTTGGGTAGAGAACACCGGGGAGCTGTTTTTT

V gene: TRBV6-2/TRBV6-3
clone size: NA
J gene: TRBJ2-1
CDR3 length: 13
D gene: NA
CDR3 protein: CASSYRSYNEQFF
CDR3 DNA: TGTGCCAGCAGTTACCGTTCCTACAATGAGCAGTTCTTC

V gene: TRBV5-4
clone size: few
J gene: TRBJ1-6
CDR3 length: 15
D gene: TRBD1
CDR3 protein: CASSLDRETYSPLHF
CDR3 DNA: TGTGCCAGCAGTCTCGACAGGGAAACCTATTCACCCCTCCACTTT

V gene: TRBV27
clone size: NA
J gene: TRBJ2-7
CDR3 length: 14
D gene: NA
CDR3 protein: CASSLFGKGYEQYF
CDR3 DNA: TGTGCCAGCAGTTTATTCGGAAAGGGCTACGAGCAGTACTTC

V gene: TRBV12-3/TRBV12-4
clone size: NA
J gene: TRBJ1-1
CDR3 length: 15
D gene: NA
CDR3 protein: CASSHGGSIITEAFF
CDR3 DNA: TGTGCCAGCAGTCACGGGGGGTCCATCATCACTGAAGCTTTCTTT

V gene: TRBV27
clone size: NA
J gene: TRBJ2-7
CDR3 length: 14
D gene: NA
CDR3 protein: CASSSFIGSYEQYF
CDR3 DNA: TGTGCCAGCAGCTCGTTCATAGGCTCCTACGAGCAGTACTTC

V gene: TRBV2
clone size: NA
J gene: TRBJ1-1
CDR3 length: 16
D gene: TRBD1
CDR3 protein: CASSGDRQRMNTEAFF
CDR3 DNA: TGTGCCAGCAGCGGGGACAGGCAAAGAATGAACACTGAAGCTTTCTTT

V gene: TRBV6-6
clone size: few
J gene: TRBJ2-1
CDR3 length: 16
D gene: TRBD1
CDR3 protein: CASSYSTGQGVYEQFF
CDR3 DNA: TGTGCCAGCAGTTACTCAACGGGACAGGGTGTGTATGAGCAGTTCTTC

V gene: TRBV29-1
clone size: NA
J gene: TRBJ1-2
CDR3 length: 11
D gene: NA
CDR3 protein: CSVEGTVGYTF
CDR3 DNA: TGCAGCGTTGAAGGGACGGTGGGCTACACCTTC

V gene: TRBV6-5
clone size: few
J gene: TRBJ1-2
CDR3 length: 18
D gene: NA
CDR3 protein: CASSYRQRSHPRNYGYTF
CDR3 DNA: TGTGCCAGCAGTTACAGGCAGCGGAGCCACCCCCGTAACTATGGCTACACCTTC

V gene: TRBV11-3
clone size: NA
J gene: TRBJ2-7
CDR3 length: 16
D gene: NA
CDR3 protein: CASSFSEAGVSYEQYF
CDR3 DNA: TGTGCCAGCAGCTTTTCCGAAGCTGGCGTCTCCTACGAGCAGTACTTC

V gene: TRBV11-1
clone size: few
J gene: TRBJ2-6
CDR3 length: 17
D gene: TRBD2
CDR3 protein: CASSPREGSSGANVLTF
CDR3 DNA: TGTGCCAGCAGCCCGCGGGAGGGGAGCTCTGGGGCCAACGTCCTGACTTTC

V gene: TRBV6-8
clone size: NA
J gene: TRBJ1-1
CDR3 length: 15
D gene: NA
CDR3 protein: CASSLRRQVNTEAFF
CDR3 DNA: TGTGCCAGCAGTTTACGACGGCAAGTGAACACTGAAGCTTTCTTT

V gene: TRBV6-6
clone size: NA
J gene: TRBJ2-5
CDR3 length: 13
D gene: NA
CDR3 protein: CASSTRTEETQYF
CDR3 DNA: TGTGCCAGCAGTACCCGGACAGAAGAGACCCAGTACTTC

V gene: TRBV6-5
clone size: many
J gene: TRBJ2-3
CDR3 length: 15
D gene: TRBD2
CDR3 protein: CASRMTSGSTDTQYF
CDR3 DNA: TGTGCCAGCAGGATGACTAGCGGGAGCACAGATACGCAGTATTTT

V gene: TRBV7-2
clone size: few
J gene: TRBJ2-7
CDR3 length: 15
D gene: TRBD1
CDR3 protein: CASSHGQALTYEQYF
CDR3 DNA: TGTGCCAGCAGCCACGGACAGGCCCTCACCTACGAGCAGTACTTC

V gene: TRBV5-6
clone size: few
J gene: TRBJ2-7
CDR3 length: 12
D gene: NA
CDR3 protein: CASSYGDGEQYF
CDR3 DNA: TGTGCCAGCAGTTATGGGGACGGCGAGCAGTACTTC

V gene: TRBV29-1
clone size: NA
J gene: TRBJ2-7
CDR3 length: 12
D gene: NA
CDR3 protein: CSVMTDSYEQYF
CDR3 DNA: TGCAGCGTAATGACAGACTCCTACGAGCAGTACTTC

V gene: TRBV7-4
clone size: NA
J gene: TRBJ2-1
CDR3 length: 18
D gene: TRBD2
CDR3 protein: CASSPGGHSSGRRYEQFF
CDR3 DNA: TGTGCCAGCAGCCCGGGGGGGCACTCTAGCGGGAGGAGGTATGAGCAGTTCTTC

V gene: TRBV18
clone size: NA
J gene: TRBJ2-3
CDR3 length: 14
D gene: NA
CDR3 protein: CASSPITRTDTQYF
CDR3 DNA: TGTGCCAGCTCACCGATAACTCGCACAGATACGCAGTATTTT

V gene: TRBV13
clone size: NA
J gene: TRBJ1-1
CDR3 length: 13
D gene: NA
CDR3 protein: CASSAGGSTEAFF
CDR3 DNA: TGTGCCAGCAGCGCCGGAGGGAGCACTGAAGCTTTCTTT

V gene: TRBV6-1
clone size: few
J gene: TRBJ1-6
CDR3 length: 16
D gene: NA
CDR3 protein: CASSPWGLYLDSPLHF
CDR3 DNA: TGTGCCAGCAGTCCGTGGGGACTTTACTTGGATTCACCCCTCCACTTT

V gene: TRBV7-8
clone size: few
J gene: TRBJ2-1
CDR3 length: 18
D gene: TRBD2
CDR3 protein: CASSPGLAGGPPYNEQFF
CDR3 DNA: TGTGCCAGCAGCCCTGGACTAGCGGGAGGACCCCCCTACAATGAGCAGTTCTTC